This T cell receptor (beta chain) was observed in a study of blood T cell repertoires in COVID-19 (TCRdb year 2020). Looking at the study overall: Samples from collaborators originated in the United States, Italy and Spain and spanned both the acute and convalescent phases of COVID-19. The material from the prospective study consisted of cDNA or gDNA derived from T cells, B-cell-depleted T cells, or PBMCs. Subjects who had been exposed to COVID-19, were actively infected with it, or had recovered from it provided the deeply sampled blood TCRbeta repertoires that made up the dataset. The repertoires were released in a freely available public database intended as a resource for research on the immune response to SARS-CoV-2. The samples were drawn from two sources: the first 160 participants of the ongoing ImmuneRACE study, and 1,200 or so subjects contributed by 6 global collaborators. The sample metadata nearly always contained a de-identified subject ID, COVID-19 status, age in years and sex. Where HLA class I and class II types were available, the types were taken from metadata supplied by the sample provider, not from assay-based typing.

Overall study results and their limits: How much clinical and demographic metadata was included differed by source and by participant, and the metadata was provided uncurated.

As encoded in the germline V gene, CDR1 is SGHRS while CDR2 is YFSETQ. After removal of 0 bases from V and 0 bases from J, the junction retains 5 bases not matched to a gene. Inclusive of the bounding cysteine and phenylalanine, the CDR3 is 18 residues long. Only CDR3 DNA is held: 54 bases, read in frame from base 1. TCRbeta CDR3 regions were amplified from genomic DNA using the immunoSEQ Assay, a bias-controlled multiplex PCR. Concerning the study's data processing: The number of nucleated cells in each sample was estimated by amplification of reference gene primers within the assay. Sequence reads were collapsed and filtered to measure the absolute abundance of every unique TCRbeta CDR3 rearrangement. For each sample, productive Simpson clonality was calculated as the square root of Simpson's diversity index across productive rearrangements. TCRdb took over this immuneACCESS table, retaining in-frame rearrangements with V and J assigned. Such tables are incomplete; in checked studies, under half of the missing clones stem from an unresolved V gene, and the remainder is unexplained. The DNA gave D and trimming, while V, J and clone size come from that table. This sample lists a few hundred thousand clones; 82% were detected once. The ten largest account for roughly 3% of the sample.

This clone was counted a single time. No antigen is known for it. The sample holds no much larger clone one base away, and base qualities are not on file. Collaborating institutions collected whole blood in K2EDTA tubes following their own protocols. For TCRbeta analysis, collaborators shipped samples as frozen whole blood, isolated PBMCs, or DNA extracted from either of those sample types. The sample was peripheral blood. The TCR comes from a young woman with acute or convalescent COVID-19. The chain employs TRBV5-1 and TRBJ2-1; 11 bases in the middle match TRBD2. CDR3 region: CASSLASGLAVSYNEQFF. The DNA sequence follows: TGCGCCAGCAGCTTGGCCTCGGGACTAGCGGTCTCCTACAATGAGCAGTTCTTC.